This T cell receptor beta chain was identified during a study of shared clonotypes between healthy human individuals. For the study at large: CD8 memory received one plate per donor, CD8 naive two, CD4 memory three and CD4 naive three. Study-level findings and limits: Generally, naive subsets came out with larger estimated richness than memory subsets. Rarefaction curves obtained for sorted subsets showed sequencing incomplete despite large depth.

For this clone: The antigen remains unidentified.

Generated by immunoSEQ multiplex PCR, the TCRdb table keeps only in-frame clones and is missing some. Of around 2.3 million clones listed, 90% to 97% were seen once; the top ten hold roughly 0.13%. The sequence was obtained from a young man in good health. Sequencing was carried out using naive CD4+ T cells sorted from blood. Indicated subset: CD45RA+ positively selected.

This CDR3 is CSVGTGVAYGYTF. CDR3 DNA sequence: TGCAGCGTTGGGACAGGGGTTGCCTATGGCTACACCTTC. The chain carries TRBV29-1 and TRBJ1-2; 9 bases fit TRBD1. V shed 4 bases and J 4 bases; nucleotides not matched to a gene: 4. Looked up from germline, CDR1 is SQVTM and CDR2 is ANQGSEA. The CDR3 has 13 residues.